The 5 T cell receptor beta chains below come from one sample, sequenced in a study of regulatory T cells in long-lasting Graves disease. Combining iRepertoire HTBI primers with Arm-PCR of CDR3 regions, the authors built TCR beta libraries. TCRdb re-derived calls from the multiplex PCR reads in MiXCR, one entry per CDR3 protein. The top ten hold over 10% of the sample, which has some 420,000 distinct CDR3 sequences, about 20% seen once. Sample time point: persistent/refractory GD, antithyroid drugs over 5 years with positive TRAb. Making the TCR library involved RNA that had been extracted from PBMCs. The sequencing here drew on peripheral blood mononuclear cells (PBMCs), taken when the disease was refractory, from a patient treated with antithyroid drugs. These receptors were collected from a female donor with Graves disease.

This clonotype was counted once. This chain connects TRBV18 to TRBJ1-1, with D uncertain. In germline, CDR1 is KGHSH, CDR2 LQKENI. CDR3 length equals 15 residues. Trimming pared 2 bases from V and 2 bases from J, leaving 12 bases between. CDR3: CASSPITVGNTEAFF. CDR3 DNA sequence: TGTGCCAGCTCACCAATAACAGTAGGTAACACTGAAGCTTTCTTT.

CDR3 bases: TGTGCCAGTAATCCGACAGGGAGTCGAAATCACGAGCAGTACTTC. Translating gives CASNPTGSRNHEQYF. The gene calls are TRBV19 and TRBJ2-7; TRBD1 aligns across 7 bases. V lost 7 bases and J lost 5; bases outside the gene matches: 14. Per germline, CDR1 LNHDA and CDR2 SQIVND (reference sequence). CDR3 size: 15 residues.

The chain joins TRBV12-3 or TRBV12-4 to TRBJ2-1; TRBD2 matches at 13 bases. There are 15 residues in the CDR3. V was clipped by 7 bases and J by 6 bases; unmatched bases: 6. This CDR3 reads CASTGLAGVSNEQFF. Written as DNA, the CDR3 is TGTGCCAGCACCGGACTAGCGGGAGTGAGCAATGAGCAGTTCTTC.

This clonotype occurred many times. The chain carries TRBV13 and TRBJ1-2; no reliable D call. Germline CDR1 PRHDT, CDR2 FYEKMQ (reference sequence). CDR3 length equals 16 residues. V shed 4 bases and J shed 2 bases, with 17 bases lying between them. The CDR3, as DNA: TGTGCCAGCAGCTCGTTGGCCCAGACCAAAAACTATGGCTACACCTTC. It yields the protein CASSSLAQTKNYGYTF.

This clonotype was detected many times. The rearrangement joins TRBV6-1 to TRBJ1-1; D gene ambiguous. This CDR3 region has 13 residues. The V gene lost 10 bases and the J gene lost 4 bases, with 16 bases spanning the gap. CDR1 and CDR2 from the germline V gene are MNHNS and SASEGT. The CDR3 nucleotides read TGTGCCACCAAACCAGGTGGCACCACTGAAGCTTTCTTT. Translated, it gives CATKPGGTTEAFF.